This T cell receptor (beta chain) is drawn from a study of blood T cells in healthy people across ages. The ends were cut back, 5 bases at V and 0 bases at J, with 12 bases in the middle. The CDR3 runs to 15 residues. Looked up from germline, CDR1 is SGHRS and CDR2 is YFSETQ. The use of a sample-barcoded 5' primer and a J-beta primer mix characterized a second PCR of 7 to 11 cycles. Each CDR3 protein gets one entry after TCRdb re-called the 5' RACE reads with MiXCR. In the table there are 1,300,000 or so distinct CDR3 sequences, around 55% of which are singletons. This clonotype was observed a few times.

The V call is TRBV5-1, the J call TRBJ2-1; D gene uncertain. The clonotype comes from a young man in good health. Material for sequencing was blood. CDR3 amino acids: CASRHVKSSYNEQFF. The CDR3 DNA reads TGCGCCAGCAGGCATGTCAAGAGCTCCTACAATGAGCAGTTCTTC.